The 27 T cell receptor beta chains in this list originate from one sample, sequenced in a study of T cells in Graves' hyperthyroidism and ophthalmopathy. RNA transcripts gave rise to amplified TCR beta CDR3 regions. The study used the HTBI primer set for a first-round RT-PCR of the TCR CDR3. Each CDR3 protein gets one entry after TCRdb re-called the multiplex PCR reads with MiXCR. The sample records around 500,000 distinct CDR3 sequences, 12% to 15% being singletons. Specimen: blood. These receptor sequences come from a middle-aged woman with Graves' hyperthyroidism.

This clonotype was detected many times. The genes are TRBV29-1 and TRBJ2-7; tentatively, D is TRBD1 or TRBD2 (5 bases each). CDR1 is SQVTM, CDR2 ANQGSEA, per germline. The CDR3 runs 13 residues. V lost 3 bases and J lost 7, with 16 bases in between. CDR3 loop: CSVERGLGYEQYF. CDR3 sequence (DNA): TGCAGCGTTGAGAGGGGTCTTGGGTATGAGCAGTACTTC.

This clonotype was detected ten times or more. DNA for the CDR3: TGTGCCAGCAGTGGACCCGGTCTAGCCAAAAACATTCAGTACTTC. It codes for CASSGPGLAKNIQYF. The genes are TRBV6-1 and TRBJ2-4; D ambiguous. CDR1 MNHNS and CDR2 SASEGT come from the germline V gene. This CDR3 has 15 amino acids. Trimming stripped 4 bases from V and 0 bases from J, with 10 bases between.

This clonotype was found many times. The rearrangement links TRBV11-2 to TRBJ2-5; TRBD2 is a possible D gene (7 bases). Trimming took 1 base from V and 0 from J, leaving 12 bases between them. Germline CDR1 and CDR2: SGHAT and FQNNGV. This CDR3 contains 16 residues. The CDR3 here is CASSLGGGGYQETQYF. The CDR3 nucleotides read TGTGCCAGCAGCTTAGGGGGAGGGGGGTACCAAGAGACCCAGTACTTC.

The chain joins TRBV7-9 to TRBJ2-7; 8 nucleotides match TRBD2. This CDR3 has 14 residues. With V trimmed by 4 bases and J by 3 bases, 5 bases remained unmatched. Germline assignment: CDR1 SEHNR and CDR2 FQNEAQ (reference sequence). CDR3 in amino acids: CASSSSTSGYEQYF. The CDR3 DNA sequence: TGTGCCAGCAGCTCAAGCACTAGCGGCTACGAGCAGTACTTC.

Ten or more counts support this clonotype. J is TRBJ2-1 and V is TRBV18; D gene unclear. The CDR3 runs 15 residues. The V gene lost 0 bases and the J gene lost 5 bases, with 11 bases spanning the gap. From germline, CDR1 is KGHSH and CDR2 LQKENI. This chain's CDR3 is CASSPPLQLNNEQFF. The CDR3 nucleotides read TGTGCCAGCTCACCACCTCTTCAGTTGAACAATGAGCAGTTCTTC.

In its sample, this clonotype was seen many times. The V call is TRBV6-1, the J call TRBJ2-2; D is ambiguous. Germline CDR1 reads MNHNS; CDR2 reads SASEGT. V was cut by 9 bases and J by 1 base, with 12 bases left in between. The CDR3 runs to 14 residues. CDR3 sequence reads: CARDDVRNTGELFF. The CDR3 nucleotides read TGTGCCAGGGACGACGTAAGGAACACCGGGGAGCTGTTTTTT.

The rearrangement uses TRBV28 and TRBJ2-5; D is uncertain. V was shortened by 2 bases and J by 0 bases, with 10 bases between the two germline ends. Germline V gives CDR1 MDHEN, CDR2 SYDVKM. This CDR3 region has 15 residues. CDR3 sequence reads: CASSLNSWYQETQYF. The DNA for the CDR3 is TGTGCCAGCAGTTTAAACAGCTGGTACCAAGAGACCCAGTACTTC.

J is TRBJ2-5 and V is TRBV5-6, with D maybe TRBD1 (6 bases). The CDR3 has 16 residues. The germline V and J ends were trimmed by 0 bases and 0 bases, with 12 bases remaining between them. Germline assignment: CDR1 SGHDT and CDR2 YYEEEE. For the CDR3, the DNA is TGTGCCAGCAGCTTGGTCGGGACACAGTACCAAGAGACCCAGTACTTC. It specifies CASSLVGTQYQETQYF.

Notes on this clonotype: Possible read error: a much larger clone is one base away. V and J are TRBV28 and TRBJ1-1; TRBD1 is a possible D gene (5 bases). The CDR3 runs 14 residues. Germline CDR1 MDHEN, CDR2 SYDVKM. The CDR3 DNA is TGTGCCAGCACCCCGGGGGGGGAGAACACTGAAGCTTTATTT. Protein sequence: CASTPGGENTEALF. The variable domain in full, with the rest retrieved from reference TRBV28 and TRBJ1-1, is DVKVTQSSRYLVKRTGEKVFLECVQDMDHENMFWYRQDPGLGLRLIYFSYDVKMKEKGDIPEGYSVSREKKERFSLILESASTNQTSMYLCASTPGGENTEALFGQGTRLTVV.

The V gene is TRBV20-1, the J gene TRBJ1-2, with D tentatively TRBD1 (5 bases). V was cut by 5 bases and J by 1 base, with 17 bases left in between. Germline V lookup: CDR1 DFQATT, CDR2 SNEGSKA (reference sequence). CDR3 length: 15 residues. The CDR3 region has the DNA TGCAGTGCTGCCCCAATGACAGCGCTTAACTATGGCTACACCTTC. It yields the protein CSAAPMTALNYGYTF.

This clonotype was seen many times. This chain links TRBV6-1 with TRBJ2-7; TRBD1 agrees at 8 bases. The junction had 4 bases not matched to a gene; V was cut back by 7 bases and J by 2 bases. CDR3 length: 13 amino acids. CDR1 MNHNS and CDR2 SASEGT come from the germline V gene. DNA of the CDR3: TGTGCCAGCAAGGACAGGGCCACCTACGAGCAGTACTTC. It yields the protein CASKDRATYEQYF.

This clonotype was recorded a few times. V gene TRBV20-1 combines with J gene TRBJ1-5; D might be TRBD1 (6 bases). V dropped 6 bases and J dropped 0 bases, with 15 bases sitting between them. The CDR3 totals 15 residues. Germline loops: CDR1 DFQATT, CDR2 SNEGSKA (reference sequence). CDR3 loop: CSASDHRDSNQPQHF. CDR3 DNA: TGCAGTGCCAGCGACCACAGGGATAGCAATCAGCCCCAGCATTTT.

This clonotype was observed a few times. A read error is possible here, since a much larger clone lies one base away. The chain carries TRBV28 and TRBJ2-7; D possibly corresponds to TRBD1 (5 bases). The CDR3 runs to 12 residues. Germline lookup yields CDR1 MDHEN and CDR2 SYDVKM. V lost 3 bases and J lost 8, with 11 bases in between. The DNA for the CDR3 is TGTGCCAGCAGTTTCAGGGTCAACAAGCAGTACTTC. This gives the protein CASSFRVNKQYF.

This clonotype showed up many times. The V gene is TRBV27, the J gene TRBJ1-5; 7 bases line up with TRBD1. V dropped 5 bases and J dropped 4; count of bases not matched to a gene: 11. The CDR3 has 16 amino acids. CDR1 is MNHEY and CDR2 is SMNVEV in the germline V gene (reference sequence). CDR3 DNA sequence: TGTGCCAGCAGTCCGCTAGAAGGGGGCTTAAATCAGCCCCAGCATTTT. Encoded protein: CASSPLEGGLNQPQHF.

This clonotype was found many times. CDR3 amino acids: CASSASTGGGELFF. The CDR3, as DNA: TGTGCCAGCAGCGCGTCGACAGGGGGCGGGGAGCTGTTTTTT. The V gene is TRBV7-2, the J gene TRBJ2-2; 9 bases line up with TRBD1. There are 14 residues in the CDR3. CDR1 is SGHTA and CDR2 is FQGNSA in the germline V gene. The V segment lost 5 bases and the J segment 7 bases; nucleotides outside the gene matches: 5.

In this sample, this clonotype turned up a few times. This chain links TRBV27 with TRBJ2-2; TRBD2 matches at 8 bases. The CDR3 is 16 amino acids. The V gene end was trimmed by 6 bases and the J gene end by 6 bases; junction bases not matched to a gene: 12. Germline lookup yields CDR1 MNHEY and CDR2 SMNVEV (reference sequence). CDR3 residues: CASRRFETSAAGELFF. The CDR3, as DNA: TGTGCCAGCAGGCGGTTTGAGACTAGCGCTGCCGGGGAGCTGTTTTTT.

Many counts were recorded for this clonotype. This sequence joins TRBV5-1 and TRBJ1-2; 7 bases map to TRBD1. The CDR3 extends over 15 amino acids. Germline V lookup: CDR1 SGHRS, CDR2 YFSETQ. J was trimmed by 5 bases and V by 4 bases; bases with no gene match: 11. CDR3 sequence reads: CASSDPGQQIYGYTF. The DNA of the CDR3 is TGCGCCAGCAGCGATCCGGGACAGCAGATTTATGGCTACACCTTC.

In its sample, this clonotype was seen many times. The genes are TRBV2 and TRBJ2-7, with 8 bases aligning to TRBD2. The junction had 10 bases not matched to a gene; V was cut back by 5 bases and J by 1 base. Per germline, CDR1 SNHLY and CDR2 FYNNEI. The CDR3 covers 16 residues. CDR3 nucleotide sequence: TGTGCCAGCAGTCTCACCGGGGCGGGAGGATCCTACGAGCAGTACTTC. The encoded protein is CASSLTGAGGSYEQYF.

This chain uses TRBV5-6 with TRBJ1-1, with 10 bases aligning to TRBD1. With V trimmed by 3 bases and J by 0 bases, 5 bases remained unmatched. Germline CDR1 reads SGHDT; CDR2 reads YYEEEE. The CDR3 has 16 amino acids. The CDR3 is CASSSGQGTMNTEAFF. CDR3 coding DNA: TGTGCCAGCAGCTCGGGACAGGGGACCATGAACACTGAAGCTTTCTTT.

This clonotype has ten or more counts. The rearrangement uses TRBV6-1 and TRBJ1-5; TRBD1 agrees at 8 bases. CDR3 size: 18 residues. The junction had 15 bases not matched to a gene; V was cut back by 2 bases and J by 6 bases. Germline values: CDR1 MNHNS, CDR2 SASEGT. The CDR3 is CASSELDIRQGITQPQHF. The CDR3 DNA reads TGTGCCAGCAGTGAACTAGATATAAGACAGGGGATTACTCAGCCCCAGCATTTT.

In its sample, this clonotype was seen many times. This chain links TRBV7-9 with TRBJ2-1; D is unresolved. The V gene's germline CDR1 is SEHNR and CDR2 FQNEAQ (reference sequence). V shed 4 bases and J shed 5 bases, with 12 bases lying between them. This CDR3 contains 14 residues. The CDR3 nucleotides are TGTGCCAGCAGCTCTGACCGAACCAACAATGAGCAGTTCTTC. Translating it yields CASSSDRTNNEQFF.

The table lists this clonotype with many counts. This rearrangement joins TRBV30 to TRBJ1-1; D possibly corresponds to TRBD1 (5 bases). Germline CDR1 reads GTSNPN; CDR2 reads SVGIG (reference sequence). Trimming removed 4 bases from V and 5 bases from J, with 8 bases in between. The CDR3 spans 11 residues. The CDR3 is CAWTGLTEAFF. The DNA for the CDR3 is TGTGCCTGGACAGGGTTGACTGAAGCTTTCTTT.

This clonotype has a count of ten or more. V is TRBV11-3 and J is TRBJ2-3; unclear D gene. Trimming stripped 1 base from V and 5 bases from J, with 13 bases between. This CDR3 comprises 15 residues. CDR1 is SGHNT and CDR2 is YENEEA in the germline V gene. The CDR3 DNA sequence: TGTGCCAGCAGCTTAGGAAGAAGACGAGAAGATACGCAGTATTTT. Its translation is CASSLGRRREDTQYF.

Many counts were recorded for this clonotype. CDR3 sequence: CASTPAGGGTYEQYF. Written as DNA, the CDR3 is TGTGCCAGTACACCTGCGGGGGGGGGCACCTACGAGCAGTACTTC. The chain recombines TRBV3-1 with TRBJ2-7; 9 positions match TRBD2. The J segment lost 2 bases and the V segment lost 9 bases, leaving 11 bases of the junction unmatched. Germline assignment: CDR1 LGHDT and CDR2 YNNKEL (reference sequence). This CDR3 contains 15 residues.

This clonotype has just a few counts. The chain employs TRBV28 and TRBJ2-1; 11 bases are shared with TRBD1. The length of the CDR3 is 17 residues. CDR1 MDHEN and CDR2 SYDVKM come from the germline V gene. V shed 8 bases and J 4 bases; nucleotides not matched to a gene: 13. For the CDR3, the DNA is TGTGCCAGCTCTAAGGGGGGGGGGACAGGGGGTTACAATGAGCAGTTCTTC. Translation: CASSKGGGTGGYNEQFF.

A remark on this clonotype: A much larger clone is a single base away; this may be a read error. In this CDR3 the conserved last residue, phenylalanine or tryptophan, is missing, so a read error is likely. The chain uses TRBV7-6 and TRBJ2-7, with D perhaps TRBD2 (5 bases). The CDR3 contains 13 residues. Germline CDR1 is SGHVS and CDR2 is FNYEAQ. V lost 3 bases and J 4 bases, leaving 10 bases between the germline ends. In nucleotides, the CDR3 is TGTGCCAGCAGCTTTGGGAGCCAATACGAGCAGTACTTA. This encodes CASSFGSQYEQYL.

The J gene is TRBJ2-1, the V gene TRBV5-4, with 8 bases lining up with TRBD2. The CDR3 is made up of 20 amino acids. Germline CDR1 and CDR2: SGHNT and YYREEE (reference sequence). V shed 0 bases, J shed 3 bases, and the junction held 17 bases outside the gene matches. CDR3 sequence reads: CASSLAFAGGTYGGYNEQFF. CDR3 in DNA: TGTGCCAGCAGCTTGGCCTTTGCGGGAGGAACTTACGGGGGCTACAATGAGCAGTTCTTC.